The 2 T cell receptor beta chains reported below all come from one sample, sequenced in a study of regulatory T cells in long-lasting Graves disease. Time point in this sample: newly diagnosed GD, antithyroid drugs for less than 3 months. PBMC RNA was the source of the TCR library. TCR beta libraries were built with iRepertoire HTBI primers and Arm-PCR of CDR3 regions. A single record per CDR3 protein comes from TCRdb applying MiXCR to the multiplex PCR reads. This table has 400,000 to 450,000 distinct CDR3 sequences, about 15% appearing once. This same sample was also part of a study on T cells in Graves' hyperthyroidism and ophthalmopathy.

The material was peripheral blood mononuclear cells (PBMCs), obtained at new diagnosis, from a patient treated with antithyroid drugs. These receptors originate from a woman in her twenties or thirties with Graves disease.

Remarks on this clonotype: A far more abundant clone sits one base away, making this likely a read error. The chain has TRBV2 and TRBJ2-1; TRBD1 might be the D (6 bases). Trimming cost V 2 bases and J 10 bases, with 12 bases left between them. The CDR3 totals 13 residues. Germline CDR1 and CDR2: SNHLY and FYNNEI. CDR3 sequence: CASSERQGNEQFF. The CDR3 nucleotides are TGTGCCAGCAGTGAACGGCAGGGGAACGAGCAGTTCTTC.

There are many counts of this clonotype. The chain recombines TRBV11-3 with TRBJ2-3; 7 bases fit TRBD2. V shed 0 bases and J 3 bases; nucleotides not matched to a gene: 9. The CDR3 consists of 17 residues. CDR1 is SGHNT and CDR2 is YENEEA in the germline V gene. CDR3 DNA sequence: TGTGCCAGCAGCTTAGAGGTTTGGGAGGGCCCTACAGATACGCAGTATTTT. Its translation is CASSLEVWEGPTDTQYF.